This TCR beta chain was found in a study of blood T cell repertoires in COVID-19. Overall study: Spain, Italy and the United States supplied samples that represented acute and convalescent COVID-19.

Seattle patients were enrolled while actively infected and followed longitudinally. Under the authors' procedure: Estimated nucleated cell counts came from reference gene primer amplification. Sequencing was performed with immunoSEQ multiplex PCR; in TCRdb, only in-frame clones are kept and a portion is missing. From that table come the V and J calls and clone size; the DNA was used to work out D and trimming. The sample has some 240,000 clones; 75% to 90% are singletons. From germline, CDR1 is SGHTA and CDR2 FQGNSA. This CDR3 is built from 17 residues. V lost 3 bases to trimming and J lost 4 bases; unmatched junction nucleotides: 10.

Input material: peripheral blood. The chain has TRBV7-2 and TRBJ2-7, with 12 nucleotides matching TRBD2. This sequence originates from a woman between 70 and 85 years old with COVID-19, enrolled during active disease. The CDR3, as DNA: TGTGCCAGCAGCTTTATTTCTAGCGGGAGGGCTCCATACGAGCAGTACTTC. Translated, it gives CASSFISSGRAPYEQYF.